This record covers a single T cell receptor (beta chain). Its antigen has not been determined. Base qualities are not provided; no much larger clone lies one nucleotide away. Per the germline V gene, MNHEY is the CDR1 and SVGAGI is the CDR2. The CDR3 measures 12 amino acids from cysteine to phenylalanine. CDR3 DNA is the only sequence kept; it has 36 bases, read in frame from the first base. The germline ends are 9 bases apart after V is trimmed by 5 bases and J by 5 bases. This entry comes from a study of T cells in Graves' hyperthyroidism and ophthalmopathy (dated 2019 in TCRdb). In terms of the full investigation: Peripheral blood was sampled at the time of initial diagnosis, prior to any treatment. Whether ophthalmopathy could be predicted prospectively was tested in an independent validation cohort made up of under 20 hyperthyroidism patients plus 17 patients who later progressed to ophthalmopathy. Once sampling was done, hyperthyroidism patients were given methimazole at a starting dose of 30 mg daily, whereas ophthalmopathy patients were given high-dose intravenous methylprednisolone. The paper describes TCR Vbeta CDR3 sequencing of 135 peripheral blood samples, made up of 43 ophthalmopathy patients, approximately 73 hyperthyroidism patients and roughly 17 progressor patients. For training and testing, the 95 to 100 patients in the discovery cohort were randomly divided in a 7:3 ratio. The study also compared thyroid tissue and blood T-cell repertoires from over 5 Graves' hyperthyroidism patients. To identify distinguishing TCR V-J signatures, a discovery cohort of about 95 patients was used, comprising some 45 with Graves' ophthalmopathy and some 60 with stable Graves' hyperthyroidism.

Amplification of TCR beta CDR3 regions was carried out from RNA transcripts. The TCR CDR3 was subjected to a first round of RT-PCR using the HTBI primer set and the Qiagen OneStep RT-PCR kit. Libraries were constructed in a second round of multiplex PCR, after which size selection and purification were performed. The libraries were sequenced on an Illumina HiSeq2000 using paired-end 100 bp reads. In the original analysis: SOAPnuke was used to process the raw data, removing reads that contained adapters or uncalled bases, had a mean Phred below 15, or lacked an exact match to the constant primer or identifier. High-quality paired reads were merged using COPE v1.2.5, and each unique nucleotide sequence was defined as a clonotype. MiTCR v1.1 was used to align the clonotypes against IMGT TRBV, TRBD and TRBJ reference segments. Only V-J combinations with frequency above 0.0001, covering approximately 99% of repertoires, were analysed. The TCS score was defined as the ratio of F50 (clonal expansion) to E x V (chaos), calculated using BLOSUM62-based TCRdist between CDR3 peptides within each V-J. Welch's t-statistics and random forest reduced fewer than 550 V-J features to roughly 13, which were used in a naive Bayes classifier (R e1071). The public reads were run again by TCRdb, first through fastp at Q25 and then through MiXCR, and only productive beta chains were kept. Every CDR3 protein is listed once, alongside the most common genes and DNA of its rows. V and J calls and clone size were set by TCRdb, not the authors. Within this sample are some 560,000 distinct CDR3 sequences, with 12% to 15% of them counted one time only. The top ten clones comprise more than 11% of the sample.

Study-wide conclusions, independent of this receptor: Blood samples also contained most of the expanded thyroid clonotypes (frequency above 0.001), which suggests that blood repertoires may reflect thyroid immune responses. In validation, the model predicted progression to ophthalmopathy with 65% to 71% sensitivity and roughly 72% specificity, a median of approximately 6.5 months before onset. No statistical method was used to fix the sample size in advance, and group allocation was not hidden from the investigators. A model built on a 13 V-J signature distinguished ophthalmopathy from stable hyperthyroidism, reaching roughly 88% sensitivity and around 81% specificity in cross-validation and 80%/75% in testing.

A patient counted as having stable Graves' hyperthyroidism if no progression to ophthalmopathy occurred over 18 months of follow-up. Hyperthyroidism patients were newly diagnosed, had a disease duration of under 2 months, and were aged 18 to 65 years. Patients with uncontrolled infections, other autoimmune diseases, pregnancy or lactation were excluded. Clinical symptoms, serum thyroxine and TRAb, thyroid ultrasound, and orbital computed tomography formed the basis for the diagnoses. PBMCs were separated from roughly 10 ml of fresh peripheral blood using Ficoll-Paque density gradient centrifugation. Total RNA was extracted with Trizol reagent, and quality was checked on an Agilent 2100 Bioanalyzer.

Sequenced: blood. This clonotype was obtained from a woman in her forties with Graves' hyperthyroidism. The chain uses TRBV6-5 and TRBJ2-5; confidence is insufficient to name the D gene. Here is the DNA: TGTGCCAGCAGTCACGTCTCGGAGACCCAGTACTTC. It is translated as CASSHVSETQYF.